This T cell receptor (beta chain) was sequenced during a study of blood T cell repertoires in COVID-19 (dated by TCRdb to 2018 to 2020). Background on the whole study: Collaborator samples came from the United States, Italy and Spain and covered acute and convalescent phases of COVID-19. The prospective study material was composed of cDNA or gDNA derived from T cells, B-cell-depleted T cells, or PBMCs. The dataset comprised deeply sampled blood TCRbeta repertoires from subjects exposed to, actively infected with, or recovered from COVID-19. The repertoires were released in a freely available public database meant as a resource for research on the immune response to SARS-CoV-2. Samples came from the ongoing ImmuneRACE study (first 160 participants) plus 1,254 subjects from 6 global collaborators. Nearly every sample came with metadata listing a de-identified subject ID, COVID-19 status, age in years and sex. Where available, HLA class I and class II types were obtained from metadata supplied by the sample provider rather than from assay-based typing. General findings and caveats noted by the study authors: Clinical and demographic metadata were provided uncurated, with the amount varying by source and participant.

TCRbeta CDR3 regions were amplified from genomic DNA by means of the immunoSEQ Assay, a bias-controlled multiplex PCR. Regarding the original processing steps: The number of nucleated cells in each sample was estimated by amplification of reference gene primers within the assay. To quantify the absolute abundance of each unique TCRbeta CDR3 rearrangement, sequence reads were collapsed and filtered. For each sample, productive Simpson clonality was calculated as the square root of Simpson's diversity index over productive rearrangements. TCRdb carries this immuneACCESS record with in-frame sequences only. Its versions omit some clonotypes, under half of them owing to an unresolved V gene in the studies checked, with the rest unexplained. The V and J calls and the clone size are those of that table, but D and trimming were determined from the DNA. This sample has around 230,000 clones in its table, and roughly 80% of those were observed once. Clones ranked in the top ten supply around 12% of the sample.

Whole blood was collected in K2EDTA tubes by collaborating institutions according to the institutions' own protocols. For TCRbeta analysis, collaborators shipped samples as frozen whole blood, isolated PBMCs, or DNA extracted from either of those sample types. This clone has more than one count but fewer than ten. The antigen it recognizes is unknown. Base qualities were left out, and no much larger clone turns up one base away. The same CDR3 can be traced to other DNA sequences in this sample. This TCR came from an older woman with active or convalescent COVID-19. Input material: peripheral blood.

In nucleotide form, the sequence is TGTGCCAGTAATTTACAGGGGGGGAACACTGAAGCTTTCTTT. The resulting protein is CASNLQGGNTEAFF. The rearranged segments are TRBV19 and TRBJ1-1; 8 bases in the middle match TRBD1. Trimming leaves V shorter by 7 bases and J shorter by 1 base, with the junction holding 5 bases beyond the gene matches. There are 14 amino acids in the CDR3, from cysteine to phenylalanine inclusive. Only CDR3 DNA remains: 42 bases, in frame from the first base. The germline V gene (reference sequence) specifies LNHDA as CDR1 and SQIVND as CDR2.